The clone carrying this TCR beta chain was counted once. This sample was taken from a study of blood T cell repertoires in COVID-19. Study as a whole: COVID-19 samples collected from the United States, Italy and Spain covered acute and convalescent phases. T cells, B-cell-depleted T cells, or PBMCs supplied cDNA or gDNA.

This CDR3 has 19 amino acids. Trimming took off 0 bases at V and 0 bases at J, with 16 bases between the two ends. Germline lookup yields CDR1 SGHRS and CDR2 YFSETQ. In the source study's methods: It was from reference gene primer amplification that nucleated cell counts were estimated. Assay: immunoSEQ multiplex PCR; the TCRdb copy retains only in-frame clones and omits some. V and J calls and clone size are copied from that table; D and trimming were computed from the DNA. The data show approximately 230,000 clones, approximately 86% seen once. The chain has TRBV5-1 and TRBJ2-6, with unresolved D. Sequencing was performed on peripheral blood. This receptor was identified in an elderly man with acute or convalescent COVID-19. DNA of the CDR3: TGCGCCAGCAGCTTGGGACACCTCATCCCAAACTCTGGGGCCAACGTCCTGACTTTC. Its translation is CASSLGHLIPNSGANVLTF.